The T cell receptor beta chain described here comes from a study of siplizumab effects on memory and regulatory T cells. The trim removed 1 base at V and 1 base at J, leaving 8 bases unmatched. Germline CDR1 and CDR2: SEHNR and FQNEAQ (reference sequence). The CDR3 extends over 17 amino acids. Mixed lymphocyte reaction cells underwent 6 days of coculture at 37°C. The authors labelled responder PBMCs with CFSE and stimulator PBMCs with Violet Dye, and mixed them 1:1. About this clone: Its antigen is not known.

This table comes from immunoSEQ multiplex PCR, and its TCRdb copy is limited to in-frame clones, with some not included. The sample shows about 14,000 clones, 45% to 50% of them seen only once. Points from the study as a whole: No assignable naive or memory phenotype existed for roughly 80-96% of proliferating CD4+ or CD8+ clones.

The V gene is TRBV7-9, the J gene TRBJ2-3; 7 nucleotides match TRBD1. The sequence derives from a human donor in good health; the cells came from an allogeneic mixed lymphocyte reaction. Sequencing input: CFSE-low (dividing) CD4+ T cells sorted from an allogeneic mixed lymphocyte reaction. CDR3 bases: TGTGCCAGCAGCTTAGGGCAGGGGGTCCCTGGCACAGATACGCAGTATTTT. Its translation: CASSLGQGVPGTDTQYF.